This TCR beta chain is drawn from a study of regulatory T cells in long-lasting Graves disease. Study details: Graves' patients (newly diagnosed) had been on antithyroid drugs under 3 months. Study outcomes and limitations: Peripheral blood, not thyroid tissue, was the sole material studied.

V trimming: 1 base; J trimming: 4 bases; junction bases outside the gene matches: 0. The CDR3 runs 13 residues. Documented time point: newly diagnosed GD, antithyroid drugs for less than 3 months. Preparation of the TCR library used RNA extracted from PBMCs. Building of the TCR beta libraries involved iRepertoire HTBI primers and Arm-PCR of CDR3 regions. As handled by the study authors: The samples yielded roughly 64 TRBV and 14 TRBJ segments. Each CDR3 protein gets one entry after TCRdb re-called the multiplex PCR reads with MiXCR. The V and J calls follow TCRdb's processing rather than the paper's. The sample gives a few hundred thousand distinct CDR3 sequences, over 12% of which show up once; approximately 7.8% is in the top ten. On this clonotype itself: Its target is unknown.

A further study also used this sample, focusing on T cells in Graves' hyperthyroidism and ophthalmopathy. That investigation notes: When ophthalmopathy did not progress within 18 months, Graves' hyperthyroidism was considered stable.

The chain couples TRBV12-3 or TRBV12-4 to TRBJ2-5; 7 nucleotides match TRBD2. Sequences were derived from peripheral blood mononuclear cells (PBMCs), sampled at new diagnosis, from a patient treated with antithyroid drugs. This TCR was sampled from a woman between 35 and 50 years old with Graves disease. The CDR3 DNA follows: TGTGCCAGCAGTTTAGGGGAGGGAGAGACCCAGTACTTC. Amino acid sequence: CASSLGEGETQYF.